The 28 T cell receptor beta chains given below trace back to one sample, sequenced in a study of T cells in localized non-small cell lung cancer. Using immunoSEQ multiplex PCR, the repertoire was profiled, and TCRdb retains in-frame clones only, with some absent. The sample consists of around 29,000 clones, approximately 78% of them appearing once. Sequenced here: peripheral blood, sampled before any cancer treatment. The receptors stem from a male donor at least 60 years old with stage II squamous cell lung carcinoma.

The chain is built from TRBV7-9 and TRBJ1-5; no definite D call. The CDR3 has 12 residues. Trimming pared 3 bases from V and 5 bases from J, leaving 5 bases between. Germline CDR1 SEHNR, CDR2 FQNEAQ (reference sequence). In nucleotides, the CDR3 is TGTGCCAGCAGCTTGGACGATCAGCCCCAGCATTTT. This encodes CASSLDDQPQHF.

The V gene is TRBV7-6, the J gene TRBJ2-3; TRBD2 matches at 8 bases. The CDR3 spans 15 residues. The ends lost 5 bases at V and 0 bases at J; junction bases unmatched: 4. The germline V gene encodes CDR1 SGHVS and CDR2 FNYEAQ. CDR3 protein: CASSPLAGSTDTQYF. DNA of the CDR3: TGTGCCAGCAGCCCGTTAGCGGGGAGCACAGATACGCAGTATTTT.

The V gene is TRBV11-2, the J gene TRBJ2-7, with D hard to call. Germline loops: CDR1 SGHAT, CDR2 FQNNGV. The CDR3 covers 16 residues. The germline V and J ends were trimmed by 5 bases and 3 bases, with 20 bases remaining between them. The CDR3 loop reads CASSRMVQLWIYEQYF. The CDR3 bases are TGTGCCAGCAGCCGCATGGTCCAGCTCTGGATCTACGAGCAGTACTTC.

This chain connects TRBV11-3 to TRBJ2-1; a possible D gene is TRBD2 (5 bases). This CDR3 spans 15 amino acids. The V gene's germline CDR1 is SGHNT and CDR2 YENEEA. V was clipped by 5 bases and J by 0 bases, with 11 bases between them. The CDR3 nucleotides read TGTGCCAGCAGCCCGGACTCCTACTCCTACAATGAGCAGTTCTTC. Translating it yields CASSPDSYSYNEQFF.

J is TRBJ1-1 and V is TRBV13, with no clear D. Germline values: CDR1 PRHDT, CDR2 FYEKMQ (reference sequence). This CDR3 spans 11 amino acids. The V and J ends lost 4 bases and 3 bases respectively, with 3 bases between them. Written as DNA, the CDR3 is TGTGCCAGCAGCTGGGACACTGAAGCTTTCTTT. It translates to CASSWDTEAFF. Full variable domain (outside the CDR3, taken from reference TRBV13 and TRBJ1-1): AAGVIQSPRHLIKEKRETATLKCYPIPRHDTVYWYQQGPGQDPQFLISFYEKMQSDKGSIPDRFSAQQFSDYHSELNMSSLELGDSALYFCASSWDTEAFFGQGTRLTVV.

The rearrangement uses TRBV29-1 and TRBJ1-1; D might be TRBD1 (6 bases). Trimming left V 7 bases short and J 1 base short, with 13 bases between. The CDR3 runs to 13 residues. Germline assignment: CDR1 SQVTM and CDR2 ANQGSEA. CDR3 amino acids: CSGGGRANTEAFF. For the CDR3, the DNA is TGCAGCGGGGGGGGCAGGGCGAACACTGAAGCTTTCTTT.

The chain is built from TRBV9 and TRBJ2-5; D call uncertain. Germline V CDR1 and CDR2: SGDLS, YYNGEE. Trimming shortened V by 10 bases and J by 1 base, and 11 bases separated the two germline ends. The CDR3 length is 12 residues. The CDR3 DNA sequence: TGTGCCGGACCTTTGGTCCAAGAGACCCAGTACTTC. Protein: CAGPLVQETQYF.

This rearrangement joins TRBV20-1 to TRBJ2-3, with D hard to call. Germline CDR1 and CDR2: DFQATT and SNEGSKA (reference sequence). The CDR3 runs 11 residues. V was trimmed by 5 bases and J by 12 bases, leaving 15 bases between them. In nucleotides, the CDR3 is TGCAGTGCTTTCCATTGGGGAATACAGTATTTT. Residues: CSAFHWGIQYF.

CDR3 bases: TGCGCCAGTTGGCGGGACGGCCGGAGGACTGAAGCTTTCTTT. This translates into CASWRDGRRTEAFF. The chain joins TRBV5-1 to TRBJ1-1, with D perhaps TRBD1 (5 bases). V dropped 8 bases and J dropped 5 bases, with 19 bases sitting between them. From germline, CDR1 is SGHRS and CDR2 YFSETQ. CDR3 length equals 14 residues. Drawing the rest from reference TRBV5-1 and TRBJ1-1, the complete variable domain is KAGVTQTPRYLIKTRGQQVTLSCSPISGHRSVSWYQQTPGQGLQFLFEYFSETQRNKGNFPGRFSGRQFSNSRSEMNVSTLELGDSALYLCASWRDGRRTEAFFGQGTRLTVV.

J is TRBJ1-2 and V is TRBV10-3; D gene ambiguous. The germline gives CDR1 ENHRY, CDR2 SYGVKD. V was trimmed by 10 bases and J by 0 bases, leaving 15 bases between them. CDR3 length equals 14 residues. The CDR3 reads CASSITETNYGYTF. The CDR3 DNA sequence: TGTGCCAGCAGCATTACAGAGACTAACTATGGCTACACCTTC.

This clone was counted at least ten times. The chain uses TRBV18 and TRBJ1-2; D might be TRBD1 (5 bases). CDR3 length equals 13 residues. Trimming cost V 8 bases and J 3 bases, with 13 bases left between them. Germline CDR1 KGHSH, CDR2 LQKENI. This CDR3 reads CASTRPGDYGYTF. The CDR3 DNA is TGTGCCAGCACACGCCCGGGGGACTATGGCTACACCTTC. The full variable domain, with the rest looked up from reference TRBV18 and TRBJ1-2, is NAGVMQNPRHLVRRRGQEARLRCSPMKGHSHVYWYRQLPEEGLKFMVYLQKENIIDESGMPKERFSAEFPKEGPSILRIQQVVRGDSAAYFCASTRPGDYGYTFGSGTRLTVV.

The V call is TRBV27, the J call TRBJ2-5; 12 bases align to TRBD2. This CDR3 contains 18 residues. CDR1 and CDR2 (germline): MNHEY, SMNVEV (reference sequence). With V trimmed by 4 bases and J by 5 bases, 14 bases remained unmatched. The CDR3 is CASSSFTSGRMGAETQYF. The CDR3 coding sequence is TGTGCCAGCAGTTCTTTTACTAGCGGGAGGATGGGTGCGGAGACCCAGTACTTC.

The genes are TRBV27 and TRBJ2-1, with 7 bases identical to TRBD1. V shed 3 bases, J shed 4 bases, and the junction held 3 bases outside the gene matches. Per germline, CDR1 MNHEY and CDR2 SMNVEV (reference sequence). There are 14 residues in the CDR3. The CDR3 sequence: CASSFVGQYNEQFF. CDR3 nucleotide sequence: TGTGCCAGCAGTTTTGTGGGACAGTACAATGAGCAGTTCTTC.

The CDR3 DNA follows: TGTGCCAGCAGGTCAGGTGGGACAGTGGGCTACACCTTC. Protein sequence: CASRSGGTVGYTF. V usage is TRBV2 and J usage is TRBJ1-2; 7 bases agree with TRBD1. The CDR3 consists of 13 residues. J lost 8 bases, V lost 6 bases, and 9 bases had no gene match. CDR1 is SNHLY, CDR2 FYNNEI, per germline.

The J gene is TRBJ1-2, the V gene TRBV4-2, with a weak D call TRBD1 (5 bases). The ends were cut back, 3 bases at V and 4 bases at J, with 12 bases in the middle. The germline V gene has CDR1 LGHNA and CDR2 YNFKEQ. The CDR3 totals 14 residues. Written as DNA, the CDR3 is TGTGCCAGCAGCCAGGGGGACGCAAGCTATGGCTACACCTTC. Amino acids: CASSQGDASYGYTF.

V gene TRBV11-1 combines with J gene TRBJ2-5, with 8 bases matching TRBD1. Looked up from germline, CDR1 is SGHAT and CDR2 is FQDESV (reference sequence). The CDR3 runs 15 residues. V shed 5 bases and J 4 bases; nucleotides not matched to a gene: 9. CDR3 nucleotides: TGTGCCAGCAGCCTCCCAGGGGGCCGGGGAGAGACCCAGTACTTC. As protein: CASSLPGGRGETQYF.

V gene TRBV15 combines with J gene TRBJ2-1; possible D gene TRBD1, 6 bases. Germline CDR1 LNHNV, CDR2 YYDKDF (reference sequence). The CDR3 extends over 17 amino acids. Trimming stripped 1 base from V and 5 bases from J, with 18 bases between. CDR3 in DNA: TGTGCCACCAGCAGAGTACAGGGAATGGTTGGGGACAATGAGCAGTTCTTC. It specifies CATSRVQGMVGDNEQFF.

This chain connects TRBV19 to TRBJ2-2, with 8 bases that match TRBD1. Losses at the gene ends were 5 bases for V and 4 bases for J; bases not matched to a gene: 3. The CDR3 consists of 14 residues. Germline V gene lookup returns CDR1 LNHDA and CDR2 SQIVND (reference sequence). DNA of the CDR3: TGTGCCAGTAGTCCCGACAGGGGCACCGGGGAGCTGTTTTTT. Translation gives CASSPDRGTGELFF.

The rearrangement joins TRBV10-2 to TRBJ1-5; D is perhaps TRBD1 (5 bases). This CDR3 is 14 amino acids long. Between the trimmed V and J ends, which lost 2 bases and 3 bases, there was a span of 8 bases. Germline V lookup: CDR1 WSHSY, CDR2 SAAADI. CDR3 nucleotides: TGCGCCAGCAGTGAGGCAGGGTACAATCAGCCCCAGCATTTT. Amino acid sequence: CASSEAGYNQPQHF.

The rearrangement links TRBV27 to TRBJ1-5; 8 bases are a match to TRBD1. The J segment lost 5 bases and the V segment lost 5 bases, leaving 5 bases of the junction unmatched. Per the germline V gene, CDR1 is MNHEY and CDR2 is SMNVEV (reference sequence). CDR3 length: 14 amino acids. CDR3 sequence reads: CASSGSGGDQPQHF. The CDR3 nucleotides read TGTGCCAGCAGTGGGTCAGGGGGCGATCAGCCCCAGCATTTT.

There are a few counts of this clone. The rearrangement links TRBV30 to TRBJ1-5, with D maybe TRBD1 (5 bases). The CDR3 sequence is 13 residues long. CDR1 is GTSNPN and CDR2 is SVGIG in the germline V gene (reference sequence). Trimming removed 2 bases from V and 8 bases from J, with 13 bases in between. The CDR3 loop reads CAWSWKGAKPQHF. In DNA, the CDR3 is TGTGCCTGGAGTTGGAAAGGGGCGAAGCCCCAGCATTTT.

This clone was counted a single time. V usage is TRBV21-1 and J usage is TRBJ1-1. TRBV21-1 is marked as a pseudogene. This CDR3 contains 14 residues. CDR3 in DNA: TGTGCCAGCAGCAAAGGGAGAGAGGACACTGAAGCTTTCTTT. Translation gives CASSKGREDTEAFF.

About this clone itself: Being one base from a much bigger clone, this may be a read error. The CDR3 here is CASIGQSYDYTF. The CDR3 coding sequence is TGTGCCAGCATTGGACAGAGCTATGACTACACCTTC. This chain links TRBV2 with TRBJ1-2; the D gene is possibly TRBD1 (6 bases). Germline CDR1 SNHLY, CDR2 FYNNEI. This CDR3 spans 12 amino acids. The whole variable domain, remainder taken from reference TRBV2 and TRBJ1-2, is EPEVTQTPSHQVTQMGQEVILRCVPISNHLYFYWYRQILGQKVEFLVSFYNNEISEKSEIFDDQFSVERPDGSNFTLKIRSTKLEDSAMYFCASIGQSYDYTFGSGTRLTVV.

The chain employs TRBV2 and TRBJ1-2; D is unresolved. Germline CDR1 reads SNHLY; CDR2 reads FYNNEI. V lost 8 bases, J lost 8 bases, and 24 bases lay in between. CDR3 length: 15 amino acids. This CDR3 reads CASSTALRTLDGYTF. CDR3 nucleotide sequence: TGTGCCAGCTCCACGGCACTAAGGACCCTCGACGGCTACACCTTC.

This chain joins TRBV14 and TRBJ2-5; possibly TRBD1 for D (7 bases). CDR1 SGHDN and CDR2 FVKESK come from the germline V gene. Trimming left V 3 bases short and J 5 bases short, with 10 bases between. There are 13 residues in the CDR3. In nucleotides, the CDR3 is TGTGCCAGCAGCCAGACAGGGAGGGAGACCCAGTACTTC. Amino acid sequence: CASSQTGRETQYF.

V usage is TRBV2 and J usage is TRBJ2-5; D might be TRBD2 (6 bases). The J call is doubtful: the DNA matches TRBJ2-7 better. This CDR3 is built from 14 residues. The germline gives CDR1 SNHLY, CDR2 FYNNEI. Here the CDR3 reads CASISPSDAYEQYF. Written as DNA, the CDR3 is TGTGCCAGCATAAGCCCTAGCGACGCCTACGAGCAGTACTTC.

The chain combines TRBV19 with TRBJ2-3; 13 nucleotides line up with TRBD2. The germline CDR1 and CDR2 sequences are LNHDA and SQIVND (reference sequence). J gave up 9 bases and V 8 bases, and 11 bases lay outside the gene matches. The CDR3 totals 15 residues. The CDR3 reads CASGSGTSGTLTQYF. CDR3 bases: TGTGCCAGTGGGTCCGGGACTAGCGGGACCCTAACGCAGTATTTT.

The V and J genes are TRBV28 and TRBJ2-7; maybe TRBD1 (6 bases). CDR1 is MDHEN and CDR2 is SYDVKM in the germline V gene. Trimming took 7 bases from V and 6 from J, leaving 19 bases between them. This CDR3 has 14 amino acids. CDR3 nucleotides: TGTGCCAGCATAGGTTCAGGGGAATTGGGCGAGCAGTACTTC. Translation gives CASIGSGELGEQYF. Filled out from reference TRBV28 and TRBJ2-7, the complete variable domain reads DVKVTQSSRYLVKRTGEKVFLECVQDMDHENMFWYRQDPGLGLRLIYFSYDVKMKEKGDIPEGYSVSREKKERFSLILESASTNQTSMYLCASIGSGELGEQYFGPGTRLTVT.